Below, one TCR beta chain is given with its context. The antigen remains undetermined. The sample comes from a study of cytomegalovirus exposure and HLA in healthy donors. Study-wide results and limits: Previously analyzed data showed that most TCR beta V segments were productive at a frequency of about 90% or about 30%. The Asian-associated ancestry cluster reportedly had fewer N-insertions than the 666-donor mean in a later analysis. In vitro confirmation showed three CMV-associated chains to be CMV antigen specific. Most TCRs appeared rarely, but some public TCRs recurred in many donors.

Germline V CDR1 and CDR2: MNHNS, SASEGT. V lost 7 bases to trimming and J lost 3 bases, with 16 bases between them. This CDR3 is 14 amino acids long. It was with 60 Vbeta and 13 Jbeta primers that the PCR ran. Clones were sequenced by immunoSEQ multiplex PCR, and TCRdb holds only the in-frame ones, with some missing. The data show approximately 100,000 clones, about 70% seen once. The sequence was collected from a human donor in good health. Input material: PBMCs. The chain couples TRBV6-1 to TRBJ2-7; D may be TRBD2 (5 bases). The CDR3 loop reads CASTGKSVVYEQYF. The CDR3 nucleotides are TGTGCCAGCACCGGGAAAAGCGTCGTCTACGAGCAGTACTTC.